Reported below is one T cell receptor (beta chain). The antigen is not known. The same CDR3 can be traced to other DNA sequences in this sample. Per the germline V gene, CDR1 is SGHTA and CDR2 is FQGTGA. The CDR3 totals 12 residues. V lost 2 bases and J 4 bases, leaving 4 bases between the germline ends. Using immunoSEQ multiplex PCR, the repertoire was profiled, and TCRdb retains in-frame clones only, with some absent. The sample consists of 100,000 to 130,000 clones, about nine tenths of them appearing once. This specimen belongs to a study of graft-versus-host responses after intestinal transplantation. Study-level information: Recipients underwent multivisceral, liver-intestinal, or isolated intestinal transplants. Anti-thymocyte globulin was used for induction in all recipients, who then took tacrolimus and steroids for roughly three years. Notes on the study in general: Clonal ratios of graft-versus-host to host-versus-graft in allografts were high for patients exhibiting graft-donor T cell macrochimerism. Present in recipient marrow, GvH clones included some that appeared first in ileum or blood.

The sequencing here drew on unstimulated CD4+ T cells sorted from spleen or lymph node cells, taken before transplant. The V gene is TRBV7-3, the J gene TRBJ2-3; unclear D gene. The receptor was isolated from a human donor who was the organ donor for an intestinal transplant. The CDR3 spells CASSLSADTQYF. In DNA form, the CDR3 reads TGTGCCAGCAGCTTATCGGCAGATACGCAGTATTTT.